This T cell receptor beta chain was sequenced during a study of blood T cell repertoires in COVID-19. About the research overall: Collection of acute and convalescent COVID-19 samples took place in the United States, Italy and Spain. The analysed material was cDNA or gDNA that came from T cells, B-cell-depleted T cells, or PBMCs.

CDR3 length equals 11 residues. Deletions cut 4 bases from V and 3 bases from J, with 7 bases between. Looked up from germline, CDR1 is SQVTM and CDR2 is ANQGSEA. As handled by the study authors: Scientists estimated how many nucleated cells there were by amplifying reference gene primers. Data came from immunoSEQ multiplex PCR; TCRdb stores just in-frame clones and leaves some out. The DNA gave D and trimming, while V, J and clone size come from that table. The sample has around 210,000 clones; around 90% are singletons. This clonotype was sampled from a man younger than 35 with active or convalescent COVID-19. The sequencing input was peripheral blood. This sequence joins TRBV29-1 and TRBJ2-7; D gene unclear. DNA of the CDR3: TGCAGCGTTGCTGAGGACTACGAGCAGTACTTC. Translation gives CSVAEDYEQYF.